The following is a TCR beta chain sequence with its context. Antigen: not known. A read error may produce the germline difference seen at one junction end. As it was prepared, the TCRbeta library received unique molecular identifiers. TCRdb analysed the PCR reads with MiXCR anew, one entry per CDR3 protein. Among fewer than 550,000 distinct CDR3 sequences listed, 10% to 12% were seen once. This sample was taken from a study of T-cell reconstitution after alpha-beta-depleted transplantation in children. General study findings and limits: Approximately two months post-transplant, alpha-beta T cells reportedly originated from several hundred expanded graft clones. The study traced high day-60 TCRbeta diversity in some patients to surviving recipient T cells and thymic progenitors. One year after transplant, T-cell counts and diversity came mostly from newly produced T cells.

This CDR3 has 15 residues. Germline V gives CDR1 MNHNS, CDR2 SASEGT. This specimen consisted of PBMCs, mostly from graft donor cells, obtained 180 days after TCRalphabeta/CD19-depleted stem cell transplant. The genes are TRBV6-1 and TRBJ2-1; 14 positions match TRBD2. The source of this sequence is a female patient aged 2 to 10 who had a stem cell transplant for aplastic anemia, so the T cells may come from the graft donor. This CDR3 is CAIRLAGGQDNQQFF. The CDR3 DNA is TGTGCCATCAGACTAGCGGGAGGGCAGGACAATCAGCAGTTCTTC.